The 17 T cell receptor beta chains listed next were all sequenced from one sample in a study of T cell responses to AZD1222 COVID-19 vaccine. Measured with immunoSEQ multiplex PCR; TCRdb has only the in-frame clones, and not every one. The data contain about 150,000 clones, roughly nine tenths of them singletons. Sequenced here: peripheral blood, sampled on day 0 of AZD1222 vaccination. The receptors were sampled from an adult in good health.

This chain's CDR3 is CASSSAGVETDTQYF. The CDR3 DNA follows: TGTGCCAGCAGCTCAGCGGGGGTCGAGACAGATACGCAGTATTTT. The V and J genes are TRBV7-8 and TRBJ2-3; TRBD2 matches at 8 bases. CDR1 and CDR2 from the germline V gene are SGHVS and FQNEAQ. The V segment lost 4 bases and the J segment 3 bases; nucleotides outside the gene matches: 6. The CDR3 extends over 15 amino acids. The full variable domain, with the rest looked up from reference TRBV7-8 and TRBJ2-3, is GAGVSQSPRYKVAKRGQDVALRCDPISGHVSLFWYQQALGQGPEFLTYFQNEAQLDKSGLPSDRFFAERPEGSVSTLKIQRTQQEDSAVYLCASSSAGVETDTQYFGPGTRLTVL.

The CDR3 here is CASSSEAGPNQPQHF. The CDR3 DNA sequence: TGCGCCAGCAGCTCCGAGGCAGGGCCCAATCAGCCCCAGCATTTT. The J gene is TRBJ1-5, the V gene TRBV5-1, with a tentative D call TRBD1 (5 bases). CDR1 is SGHRS and CDR2 is YFSETQ in the germline V gene. The CDR3 has 15 amino acids. V lost 3 bases and J 3 bases, leaving 13 bases between the germline ends. Full variable domain (outside the CDR3, taken from reference TRBV5-1 and TRBJ1-5): KAGVTQTPRYLIKTRGQQVTLSCSPISGHRSVSWYQQTPGQGLQFLFEYFSETQRNKGNFPGRFSGRQFSNSRSEMNVSTLELGDSALYLCASSSEAGPNQPQHFGDGTRLSIL.

The gene calls are TRBV19 and TRBJ2-7; a weak D match, TRBD1 (5 bases). V lost 3 bases, J lost 2 bases, and 11 bases lay in between. Germline V gene lookup returns CDR1 LNHDA and CDR2 SQIVND (reference sequence). The CDR3 is made up of 14 amino acids. DNA of the CDR3: TGTGCCAGTAGTATGTTCAGGGAACCCTACGAGCAGTACTTC. It specifies CASSMFREPYEQYF.

The chain links TRBV14 to TRBJ2-6; TRBD1 matches at 8 bases. The V segment lost 5 bases and the J segment 3 bases; nucleotides outside the gene matches: 9. The CDR3 consists of 17 residues. Germline CDR1 is SGHDN and CDR2 is FVKESK. The CDR3 sequence is CASSGFGRGRGANVLTF. In nucleotides, the CDR3 is TGTGCCAGCAGCGGCTTCGGCAGGGGGCGTGGGGCCAACGTCCTGACTTTC.

This chain connects TRBV6-5 to TRBJ2-1, with D possibly being TRBD2 (5 bases). Germline V gives CDR1 MNHEY, CDR2 SVGAGI. CDR3 length: 12 amino acids. V lost 2 bases to trimming and J lost 9 bases, with 8 bases between them. The CDR3 loop reads CASSYRGSEQFF. In DNA, the CDR3 is TGTGCCAGCAGTTACCGGGGAAGTGAGCAGTTCTTC.

This chain connects TRBV5-1 to TRBJ1-2, with D tentatively TRBD1 (5 bases). The CDR3 totals 16 residues. Germline lookup yields CDR1 SGHRS and CDR2 YFSETQ. The ends were cut back, 0 bases at V and 4 bases at J, with 16 bases in the middle. In DNA form, the CDR3 reads TGCGCCAGCAGCTTGGATGGGGACGTCGGGTCCTATGGCTACACCTTC. Translated: CASSLDGDVGSYGYTF.

The V gene is TRBV4-3, the J gene TRBJ1-4, with D uncertain. The CDR3 runs 14 residues. V lost 0 bases, J lost 7 bases, and 9 bases lay in between. CDR1 is LGHNA and CDR2 is YSLEER in the germline V gene. CDR3 sequence: CASSQELRGEKLFF. In nucleotides, the CDR3 is TGCGCCAGCAGCCAAGAGTTAAGAGGTGAAAAACTGTTTTTT.

The chain couples TRBV6-5 to TRBJ1-1; the D is unclear. This CDR3 has 15 residues. V was pared by 0 bases and J by 4 bases, with 12 bases between. The germline V gene has CDR1 MNHEY and CDR2 SVGAGI. Here the CDR3 DNA reads TGTGCCAGCAGTTACTCTTGGGATCTGGGCACTGAAGCTTTCTTT. Translating gives CASSYSWDLGTEAFF.

The J gene is TRBJ1-2, the V gene TRBV5-8; no clear D gene. Germline assignment: CDR1 SGHTS and CDR2 YDEGEE. The V end lost 4 bases, the J end lost 0 bases, and 16 bases lay between the germline ends. The CDR3 has 16 amino acids. CDR3 in amino acids: CASSTRRNPSNYGYTF. The CDR3 bases are TGTGCCAGCAGCACTAGAAGAAATCCATCTAACTATGGCTACACCTTC.

This chain joins TRBV12-5 and TRBJ2-1; D is uncertain. V was trimmed by 2 bases and J by 4 bases, leaving 18 bases between them. The germline V gene encodes CDR1 LGHNT and CDR2 FRNRAP. The CDR3 consists of 17 residues. CDR3 amino acids: CASGLPNQVSQYNEQFF. The DNA for the CDR3 is TGTGCTAGTGGTTTGCCAAATCAGGTCTCACAGTACAATGAGCAGTTCTTC. The full variable domain, rest sourced from reference TRBV12-5 and TRBJ2-1, is DARVTQTPRHKVTEMGQEVTMRCQPILGHNTVFWYRQTMMQGLELLAYFRNRAPLDDSGMPKDRFSAEMPDATLATLKIQPSEPRDSAVYFCASGLPNQVSQYNEQFFGPGTRLTVL.

The CDR3 nucleotides are TGTGCCAGCAGTTCGGGTCTGGTTTGGAGCGGAGGGGGCGCAGATACGCAGTATTTT. Protein: CASSSGLVWSGGGADTQYF. The J gene is TRBJ2-3, the V gene TRBV28, with D tentatively TRBD1 (7 bases). The CDR3 spans 19 residues. Germline loops: CDR1 MDHEN, CDR2 SYDVKM. Trimming shortened V by 4 bases and J by 4 bases, and 27 bases separated the two germline ends.

V and J are TRBV27 and TRBJ2-1; TRBD2 aligns across 9 bases. This CDR3 comprises 19 residues. After removal of 5 bases from V and 0 bases from J, the junction contained 14 bases not matched to a gene. Germline assignment: CDR1 MNHEY and CDR2 SMNVEV (reference sequence). In DNA form, the CDR3 reads TGTGCCAGCAGTCCCTGGGGTAGCGGGGGCCATAGCTCCTACAATGAGCAGTTCTTC. Protein product: CASSPWGSGGHSSYNEQFF.

The chain couples TRBV7-9 to TRBJ2-3; TRBD2 might be the D (6 bases). This CDR3 region has 14 residues. V was trimmed by 1 base and J by 5 bases, leaving 10 bases between them. CDR1 is SEHNR, CDR2 FQNEAQ, per germline (reference sequence). For the CDR3, the DNA is TGTGCCAGCAGCTTAGTGGAGGGGCTAGATACGCAGTATTTT. Its translation: CASSLVEGLDTQYF.

This chain links TRBV19 with TRBJ2-1, with D hard to call. This CDR3 comprises 14 residues. Germline-derived CDR1 and CDR2 are LNHDA and SQIVND (reference sequence). Trimming stripped 2 bases from V and 3 bases from J, with 8 bases between. CDR3 DNA: TGTGCCAGTAGTATACGTGGCTACTACAATGAGCAGTTCTTC. The encoded protein is CASSIRGYYNEQFF.

The V gene is TRBV19, the J gene TRBJ1-1, with D tentatively TRBD1 (5 bases). This CDR3 contains 16 residues. V lost 7 bases to trimming and J lost 1 base, with 19 bases between them. CDR1 and CDR2 (germline): LNHDA, SQIVND (reference sequence). CDR3 amino acids: CASTRKPRVGNTEAFF. CDR3 DNA sequence: TGTGCCAGTACTCGTAAGCCCAGGGTCGGGAACACTGAAGCTTTCTTT.

V usage is TRBV28 and J usage is TRBJ2-7; D gene unclear. The CDR3 extends over 12 amino acids. The V gene's germline CDR1 is MDHEN and CDR2 SYDVKM. V was clipped by 2 bases and J by 6 bases, with 8 bases between them. The CDR3 DNA is TGTGCCAGCAGTTTAGGCCGTCGCGAGCAGTACTTC. Translation: CASSLGRREQYF.

The CDR3 reads CASSSGLAGSADTQYF. CDR3 bases: TGTGCCAGCAGCTCCGGACTAGCGGGAAGTGCAGATACGCAGTATTTT. V and J are TRBV7-2 and TRBJ2-3; 12 bases are shared with TRBD2. Trimming removed 4 bases from V and 4 bases from J; junction bases left unmatched: 6. CDR3 size: 16 residues. Germline CDR1 reads SGHTA; CDR2 reads FQGNSA.